This T cell receptor beta chain was observed in a study of T cells in Graves' hyperthyroidism and ophthalmopathy (dated by TCRdb to between 2018 and 2020). About the investigation overall: Peripheral blood samples were taken at initial diagnosis, before any treatment was given. Whether ophthalmopathy could be predicted prospectively was tested in an independent validation cohort made up of approximately 19 hyperthyroidism patients plus 17 patients who later progressed to ophthalmopathy. According to the paper, TCR Vbeta CDR3 sequencing was carried out on 135 peripheral blood samples, which came from fewer than 50 ophthalmopathy, 75 or so hyperthyroidism and roughly 17 progressor patients. After blood sampling, hyperthyroidism patients were treated with methimazole at a starting dose of 30 mg daily, and ophthalmopathy patients were treated with high-dose intravenous methylprednisolone. TCR V-J signatures able to tell the groups apart were searched for in a discovery cohort of about a hundred patients, of whom more than 40 had Graves' ophthalmopathy and about 60 had stable Graves' hyperthyroidism. The 100 discovery patients were divided at random into training and test sets in a 7:3 ratio. Thyroid tissue and blood T-cell repertoires from six or seven Graves' hyperthyroidism patients were also compared in the study.

The CDR3 measures 15 amino acids from cysteine to phenylalanine. The only DNA kept is the CDR3, 45 bases in frame from the first base. V ends up 5 bases short and J 0 bases short, with an unmatched junction base count of 9. CDR1 and CDR2, looked up from the germline V gene (reference sequence), are DFQATT and SNEGSKA. This clonotype has at least ten counts. Its target antigen remains unknown. Base qualities are not recorded, but no much larger clone differs from it by a single base. Summary of the overall study and its limitations: Most expanded thyroid clonotypes (frequency above 0.001) were also found in blood, which suggests that blood repertoires may mirror thyroid immune responses. In validation, the model predicted progression to ophthalmopathy with roughly 66% sensitivity and less than 80% specificity, a median of about six months before onset. A model built on a 13 V-J signature distinguished ophthalmopathy from stable hyperthyroidism, reaching roughly 88% sensitivity and around 82% specificity in cross-validation and 80%/75% in testing. Sample size was not statistically predetermined, and investigators were not blinded to group allocation.

Graves' hyperthyroidism was defined as stable when no progression to ophthalmopathy occurred over 18 months of follow-up. Hyperthyroidism patients were aged 18 to 65 years and newly diagnosed, with disease duration of less than 2 months. Exclusion was applied to patients with uncontrolled infections, other autoimmune diseases, pregnancy or lactation. Clinical symptoms, serum thyroxine and TRAb, thyroid ultrasound, and orbital computed tomography formed the basis for the diagnoses. Ficoll-Paque density gradient centrifugation was used to isolate PBMCs from around 10 ml of fresh peripheral blood. Total RNA was extracted with Trizol reagent, and quality was checked on an Agilent 2100 Bioanalyzer. Amplification of TCR beta CDR3 regions was carried out from RNA transcripts. The first round of RT-PCR for the TCR CDR3 was performed with the HTBI primer set and the Qiagen OneStep RT-PCR kit. Libraries were constructed in a second round of multiplex PCR, after which size selection and purification were performed. Paired-end sequencing of the libraries was performed with 100 bp reads on an Illumina HiSeq2000. The authors processed their data as follows. Raw data were processed with SOAPnuke, discarding reads with adapters, uncalled bases, mean Phred below 15, or no exact constant-primer or identifier match. High-quality paired reads were merged using COPE v1.2.5, and each unique nucleotide sequence was defined as a clonotype. MiTCR v1.1 was used to align the clonotypes against IMGT TRBV, TRBD and TRBJ reference segments. The analysis was restricted to V-J combinations with a frequency above 0.0001, which together covered just over 99% of the repertoires. A TCS score was defined as the ratio between F50 (clonal expansion) and ExV (chaos), using BLOSUM62-based TCRdist between CDR3 peptides within each V-J. Welch's t-statistics and random forest reduced fewer than 550 V-J features to around 14, which were used in a naive Bayes classifier (R e1071). TCRdb reprocessed the public reads (quality trimming at Q25 with fastp, clone calling with MiXCR) and kept in-frame beta chains. Identical CDR3 proteins give one entry, which carries the most common genes and DNA. The V and J calls and clone size are TCRdb's, not the authors'. The sample includes around 350,000 distinct CDR3 sequences, with roughly 13% observed a single time. The top ten clonotypes cover 9.2% of the sample.

Material: blood. The chain is assembled from TRBV20-1 and TRBJ1-1, with 7 bases matching TRBD1. This clonotype was obtained from a woman aged 18 to 35 with Graves' hyperthyroidism. The DNA reads TGCAGTGCTCAGGGGCAGGGGGTAATGAACACTGAAGCTTTCTTT. Translated, it gives CSAQGQGVMNTEAFF.